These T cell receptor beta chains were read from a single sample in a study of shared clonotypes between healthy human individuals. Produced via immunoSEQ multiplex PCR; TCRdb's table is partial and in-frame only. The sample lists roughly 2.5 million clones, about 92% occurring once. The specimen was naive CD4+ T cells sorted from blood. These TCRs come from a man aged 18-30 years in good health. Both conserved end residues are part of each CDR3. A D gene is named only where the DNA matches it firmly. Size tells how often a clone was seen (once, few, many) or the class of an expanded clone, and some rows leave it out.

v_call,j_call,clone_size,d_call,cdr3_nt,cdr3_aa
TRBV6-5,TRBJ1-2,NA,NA,TGTGCCAGTTCCGGGAGACAAGGGGAAGGCTACACCTTC,CASSGRQGEGYTF
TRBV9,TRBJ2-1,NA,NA,TGTGCCAGCAGCGTAGGCCCAGGGGGGAATGAGCAGTTCTTC,CASSVGPGGNEQFF
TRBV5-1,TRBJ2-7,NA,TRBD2,TGCGCCAGCAGCCACCAACGGGGGACTAGCGGGGGCCTCTCCTACGAGCAGTACTTC,CASSHQRGTSGGLSYEQYF
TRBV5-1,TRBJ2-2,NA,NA,TGCGCCAGCAGCCCTAGTGGGCTGAACACCGGGGAGCTGTTTTTT,CASSPSGLNTGELFF
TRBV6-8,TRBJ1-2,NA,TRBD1,TGTGCCAGCACCTCAATAGAGGACAGGGCTAACTATGGCTACACCTTC,CASTSIEDRANYGYTF
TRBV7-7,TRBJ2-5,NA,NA,TGTGCTAGCAGCTTAGCCCCCTCCCGAGGGGAGACCCAGTACTTC,CASSLAPSRGETQYF
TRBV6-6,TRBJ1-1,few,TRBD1,TGTGCCAGCACCAAGACAGGGGAGAACACTGAAGCTTTCTTT,CASTKTGENTEAFF
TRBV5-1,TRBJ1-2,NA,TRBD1,TGCGCCAGCAGCTCCGGGACAGGGGGCCAAACCTTC,CASSSGTGGQTF
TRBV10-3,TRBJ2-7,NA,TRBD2,TGTGCCATCAGTGAGTCGGCTAGCGGGTCCTACGAGCAGTACTTC,CAISESASGSYEQYF
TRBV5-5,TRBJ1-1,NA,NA,TGTGCCAGCAGCTTGAGGTGGGGGTGGACTGAGGCTTTCTTT,CASSLRWGWTEAFF
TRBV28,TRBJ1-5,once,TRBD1,TGTGCCTCACAGGGGTGGTTCGACACCGGTGTTTTGCAGCCCCAGCATTTT,CASQGWFDTGVLQPQHF
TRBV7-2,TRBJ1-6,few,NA,TGTGCCAGCAGCTCCGGACGATCCTCCTATAATTCACCCCTCCACTTT,CASSSGRSSYNSPLHF
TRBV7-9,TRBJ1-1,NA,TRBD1,TGTGCCAGCAGCCTCTGGACAGGGCAAGCGAACACTGAAGCTTTCTTT,CASSLWTGQANTEAFF
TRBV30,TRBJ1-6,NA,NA,TGTGCCCTCGGCAGGGGAAATTCACCCCTCCACTTT,CALGRGNSPLHF
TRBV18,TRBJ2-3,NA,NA,TGTGCCAGCTCACCGACAACCGGGACCGTCTTAGATACGCAGTATTTT,CASSPTTGTVLDTQYF
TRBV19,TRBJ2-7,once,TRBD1,TGTGCCAGTAGTTTCGGACAGGGCGGCTACGAGCAGTACTTC,CASSFGQGGYEQYF
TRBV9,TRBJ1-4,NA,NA,TGTGCCAGCTCAAAAGGGCCAACTAATGAAAAACTGTTTTTT,CASSKGPTNEKLFF
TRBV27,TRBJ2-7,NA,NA,TGTGCCAGCAGTTTTTCTGGCTACGAGCAGTACTTC,CASSFSGYEQYF
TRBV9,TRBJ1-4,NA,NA,TGTGCCAGCAGCGTAGAGGCGGGGGCTAATGAAAAACTGTTTTTT,CASSVEAGANEKLFF
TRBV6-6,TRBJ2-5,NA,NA,TGTGCCAGCAGTTCCCATGACGGGACCAGAGAGACCCAGTACTTC,CASSSHDGTRETQYF
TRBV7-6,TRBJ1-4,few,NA,TGTGCCAGCAGCTCGATGTCGGAGGAAAAACTGTTTTTT,CASSSMSEEKLFF
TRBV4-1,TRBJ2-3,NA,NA,TGCGCCAGCAGCCAAGGGAGACTTCTCTCTTCTGGCACAGATACGCAGTATTTT,CASSQGRLLSSGTDTQYF
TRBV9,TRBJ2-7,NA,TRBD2,TGTGCCAGCGAGAGGACTAGCGGGAGCCACGAGCAGTACTTC,CASERTSGSHEQYF
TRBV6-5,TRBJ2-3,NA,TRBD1,TGTGCCAGCAGTCTGCGACAGGGCCCCACAGATACGCAGTATTTT,CASSLRQGPTDTQYF
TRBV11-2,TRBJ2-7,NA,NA,TGTGCCAGCATCGATAGATGGGGAGGTGGCTTCTACGAGCAGTACTTC,CASIDRWGGGFYEQYF
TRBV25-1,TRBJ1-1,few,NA,TGTGCCAGCAGTGAATCCCCCTGGGGGGGTGGGACTGAAGCTTTCTTT,CASSESPWGGGTEAFF
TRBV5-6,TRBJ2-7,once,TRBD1,TGTGCCAGCAGCAGGGGACAGGGGGAAGGGCAGTACTTC,CASSRGQGEGQYF